These 25 T cell receptor beta chains came from one sample sequenced in a study of blood T cell repertoires in COVID-19. The data were produced by immunoSEQ multiplex PCR, yet TCRdb's version contains in-frame clones alone and is incomplete. The table includes about 480,000 clones, more than 75% detected once. Material for sequencing was PBMCs or T cells enriched from blood (not recorded which). These TCRs come from a woman aged 40 to 50 who had recovered from COVID-19.

The rearrangement links TRBV6-2 or TRBV6-3 to TRBJ2-7, with 13 bases lining up with TRBD2. Trimming cost V 2 bases and J 3 bases; bases outside gene matches: 7. The CDR3 length is 17 residues. Germline CDR1 is MNHEY and CDR2 is SVGEGT. CDR3: CASSYPFGLAGVYEQYF. For the CDR3, the DNA is TGTGCCAGCAGTTACCCATTCGGACTAGCGGGAGTCTACGAGCAGTACTTC.

This clone was counted at least ten times. The rearrangement links TRBV4-3 to TRBJ2-1; 9 bases map to TRBD2. V shed 0 bases, J shed 3 bases, and the junction held 12 bases outside the gene matches. The CDR3 runs 19 residues. The V gene's germline CDR1 is LGHNA and CDR2 YSLEER. The CDR3 bases are TGCGCCAGCAGCCAAGAGAGGGGCACCGGGACTAGCTTCTACAATGAGCAGTTCTTC. Translation: CASSQERGTGTSFYNEQFF.

The V call is TRBV7-9, the J call TRBJ2-7, with 7 bases lining up with TRBD1. The CDR3 contains 14 residues. The V gene's germline CDR1 is SEHNR and CDR2 FQNEAQ (reference sequence). Trimming removed 5 bases from V and 5 bases from J; junction bases left unmatched: 9. The CDR3: CASSNRQGSDEQYF. CDR3 bases: TGTGCCAGCAGCAATAGACAGGGTTCCGACGAGCAGTACTTC. The full variable domain, rest sourced from reference TRBV7-9 and TRBJ2-7, is DTGVSQNPRHKITKRGQNVTFRCDPISEHNRLYWYRQTLGQGPEFLTYFQNEAQLEKSRLLSDRFSAERPKGSFSTLEIQRTEQGDSAMYLCASSNRQGSDEQYFGPGTRLTVT.

Regarding this clone: The DNA is omitted, as the CDR3 cannot be located on it reliably, and the CDR3 follows TCRdb's listing. This sequence joins TRBV19 and TRBJ1-3; the tabulated D call, TRBD1, remains unverified against the DNA. The CDR3 is 15 amino acids long, termini counted. The V gene's germline CDR1 is LNHDA and CDR2 SQIVND (reference sequence). CDR3 amino acids: CASSISAQDGNTIYF.

The chain is built from TRBV10-3 and TRBJ1-2; perhaps TRBD1 as D (5 bases). Trimming took off 6 bases at V and 0 bases at J, with 8 bases between the two ends. Germline V CDR1 and CDR2: ENHRY, SYGVKD. The CDR3 has 13 residues. The CDR3 DNA reads as TGTGCCATCAGCAAGGACACTAACTATGGCTACACCTTC. This codes for CAISKDTNYGYTF.

The chain employs TRBV30 and TRBJ1-1; 9 nucleotides align to TRBD1. The trim removed 0 bases at V and 0 bases at J, leaving 11 bases unmatched. The CDR3 sequence is 18 residues long. Germline V gene data show CDR1 as GTSNPN and CDR2 as SVGIG (reference sequence). The CDR3 sequence is CAWSVSRDRVRVNTEAFF. The CDR3 DNA reads as TGTGCCTGGAGTGTATCACGGGACAGGGTACGAGTGAACACTGAAGCTTTCTTT.

The chain couples TRBV11-2 to TRBJ2-7; the D gene is possibly TRBD2 (5 bases). Germline loops: CDR1 SGHAT, CDR2 FQNNGV. Deletions cut 6 bases from V and 0 bases from J, with 12 bases between. The CDR3 loop spans 14 amino acids. The chain's CDR3 is CASSWRRGSYEQYF. The CDR3 DNA reads as TGTGCCAGCAGTTGGCGACGGGGCTCCTACGAGCAGTACTTC.

The rearrangement joins TRBV13 to TRBJ2-5; TRBD1 agrees at 7 bases. The germline gives CDR1 PRHDT, CDR2 FYEKMQ (reference sequence). V shed 1 base and J 3 bases; nucleotides not matched to a gene: 2. The CDR3 extends over 14 amino acids. CDR3 loop: CASSLVDREETQYF. The CDR3 nucleotides read TGTGCCAGCAGCTTAGTCGACAGGGAAGAGACCCAGTACTTC. Variable domain in full (rest from reference TRBV13 and TRBJ2-5): AAGVIQSPRHLIKEKRETATLKCYPIPRHDTVYWYQQGPGQDPQFLISFYEKMQSDKGSIPDRFSAQQFSDYHSELNMSSLELGDSALYFCASSLVDREETQYFGPGTRLLVL.

The rearrangement uses TRBV18 and TRBJ2-7, with TRBD2 identical over 12 bases. CDR1 and CDR2 from the germline V gene are KGHSH and LQKENI. CDR3 size: 15 residues. Germline trimming cut 6 bases from V and 6 bases from J; bases unmatched to any gene: 9. Here the CDR3 reads CASSLGLAGRREQYF. CDR3 nucleotide sequence: TGTGCCAGCTCTCTAGGACTAGCGGGAAGGCGCGAGCAGTACTTC.

The chain links TRBV5-4 to TRBJ2-5; D is undetermined. Germline V lookup: CDR1 SGHNT, CDR2 YYREEE (reference sequence). V was shortened by 3 bases and J by 2 bases, with 17 bases between the two germline ends. The CDR3 is made up of 16 amino acids. For the CDR3, the DNA is TGTGCCAGCAGCTCCCCCGGTGGGCGAAGACAAGAGACCCAGTACTTC. It yields the protein CASSSPGGRRQETQYF.

V and J are TRBV6-5 and TRBJ2-7, with TRBD1 matching over 8 bases. Germline lookup yields CDR1 MNHEY and CDR2 SVGAGI. The CDR3 contains 16 residues. The ends lost 0 bases at V and 2 bases at J; junction bases unmatched: 6. The CDR3 here is CASSYSSGQVTYEQYF. Here the CDR3 DNA reads TGTGCCAGCAGTTACTCGTCGGGACAGGTAACCTACGAGCAGTACTTC.

The V gene is TRBV2, the J gene TRBJ1-2; 7 bases match TRBD1. Germline CDR1 SNHLY, CDR2 FYNNEI. The CDR3 totals 14 residues. V was clipped by 3 bases and J by 7 bases; unmatched bases: 8. CDR3: CASSEPDRSRGYTF. Written as DNA, the CDR3 is TGTGCCAGCAGTGAGCCGGACAGGTCTCGTGGCTACACCTTC.

The chain recombines TRBV7-2 with TRBJ2-1; a possible D gene is TRBD2 (5 bases). CDR3 size: 15 residues. With 5 bases removed from V and 2 bases from J, the gap between germline ends came to 13 bases. CDR1 is SGHTA, CDR2 FQGNSA, per germline. Written as DNA, the CDR3 is TGTGCCAGCAGCCTCACTAGTTTAGCCTACAATGAGCAGTTCTTC. Its protein is CASSLTSLAYNEQFF.

The rearrangement joins TRBV19 to TRBJ2-3; 10 positions agree with TRBD2. The CDR3 has 18 residues. From germline, CDR1 is LNHDA and CDR2 SQIVND (reference sequence). V dropped 2 bases and J dropped 3; count of bases not matched to a gene: 11. As DNA, the CDR3 is TGTGCCAGTAGTATACATTCAGCGGGAGGGGATGCGACAGATACGCAGTATTTT. It is translated as CASSIHSAGGDATDTQYF.

The chain couples TRBV4-3 to TRBJ1-1; weak D call: TRBD1 (6 bases). CDR3 length equals 13 residues. The germline CDR1 and CDR2 sequences are LGHNA and YSLEER. V dropped 2 bases and J dropped 4 bases, with 8 bases sitting between them. The CDR3: CASSQQGSTEAFF. CDR3 bases: TGCGCCAGCAGCCAACAGGGGAGCACTGAAGCTTTCTTT.

This chain links TRBV28 with TRBJ1-1; 8 bases are shared with TRBD1. The CDR3 runs 14 residues. Per germline, CDR1 MDHEN and CDR2 SYDVKM. The V gene end was trimmed by 5 bases and the J gene end by 6 bases; junction bases not matched to a gene: 8. Here the CDR3 DNA reads TGTGCCAGCAGTCCGACAGGGGCTGACGCTGAAGCTTTCTTT. Protein sequence: CASSPTGADAEAFF.

CDR3 DNA sequence: TGTGCCAGTAGTATGGGACAGTCTTTTCGTGGCTACACCTTC. Protein product: CASSMGQSFRGYTF. The V gene is TRBV19, the J gene TRBJ1-2; 7 bases agree with TRBD1. The CDR3 extends over 14 amino acids. Losses at the gene ends were 3 bases for V and 7 bases for J; bases not matched to a gene: 8. Germline-derived CDR1 and CDR2 are LNHDA and SQIVND (reference sequence).

The chain employs TRBV5-1 and TRBJ2-1, with 10 nucleotides matching TRBD1. J gave up 0 bases and V 5 bases, and 14 bases lay outside the gene matches. The CDR3 length is 19 residues. CDR1 and CDR2 from the germline V gene are SGHRS and YFSETQ. CDR3 loop: CASREPTGQGISSYNEQFF. CDR3 sequence (DNA): TGCGCCAGCAGGGAACCCACGGGACAGGGGATAAGCTCCTACAATGAGCAGTTCTTC.

The chain recombines TRBV3-1 (or the pseudogene TRBV3-2) with TRBJ1-6; TRBD1 matches 10 bases. The CDR3 is 17 amino acids. The germline CDR1 and CDR2 sequences are LGHDT and YNNKEL (reference sequence). The V segment lost 7 bases and the J segment 9 bases; nucleotides outside the gene matches: 15. In nucleotides, the CDR3 is TGTGCCAGCACCCTCCGGGACAGGGGAGGGATTCGTTCACCCCTCCACTTT. It codes for CASTLRDRGGIRSPLHF.

The V call is TRBV6-6, the J call TRBJ2-3, with D tentatively TRBD1 (6 bases). Germline V gene lookup returns CDR1 MNHNY and CDR2 SVGAGI (reference sequence). The CDR3 runs to 16 residues. V lost 5 bases to trimming and J lost 1 base, with 16 bases between them. CDR3 in amino acids: CASSPLGGQGTDTQYF. Here the CDR3 DNA reads TGTGCCAGCAGTCCCCTTGGGGGCCAGGGCACAGATACGCAGTATTTT.

V usage is TRBV12-3 or TRBV12-4 and J usage is TRBJ2-7; tentatively, D is TRBD2 (5 bases). The CDR3 contains 13 residues. Trimming removed 3 bases from V and 6 bases from J, with 12 bases in between. The CDR3 nucleotides read TGTGCCAGCAGTTTCTCGGACTTGCGCGAGCAGTACTTC. Protein product: CASSFSDLREQYF.

The chain has TRBV20-1 and TRBJ1-3; TRBD1 might be the D (5 bases). This CDR3 is built from 14 residues. CDR1 is DFQATT and CDR2 is SNEGSKA in the germline V gene (reference sequence). V gave up 3 bases and J gave up 0 bases, with 9 bases separating them. The CDR3 region has the DNA TGCAGTGCTAGTTTAAGGGGCTCTGGAAACACCATATATTTT. The encoded protein is CSASLRGSGNTIYF.

CDR3 amino acids: CASSSGLGDRGLSGNTIYF. In DNA, the CDR3 is TGTGCCAGTAGTAGCGGACTAGGGGACAGGGGGCTCTCTGGAAACACCATATATTTT. V gene TRBV19 combines with J gene TRBJ1-3; 12 bases match TRBD1. V lost 4 bases, J lost 0 bases, and 10 bases stayed unmatched. This CDR3 comprises 19 residues. Germline-derived CDR1 and CDR2 are LNHDA and SQIVND (reference sequence).

The V call is TRBV6-5, the J call TRBJ1-2; D remains unclear. Trimming took off 2 bases at V and 2 bases at J, with 9 bases between the two ends. Germline V CDR1 and CDR2: MNHEY, SVGAGI. The CDR3 spans 14 residues. The CDR3: CASSYVNRNYGYTF. CDR3 in DNA: TGTGCCAGCAGTTACGTTAACAGAAACTATGGCTACACCTTC.

This clone was seen a single time. J is TRBJ1-3 and V is TRBV7-9, with unresolved D. Germline values: CDR1 SEHNR, CDR2 FQNEAQ (reference sequence). The V end was cut by 7 bases, the J end by 2 bases, with 12 bases between. CDR3 length: 14 residues. The CDR3 DNA sequence: TGTGCCAGCACATTAACAGAGACTGGAAACACCATATATTTT. Encoded protein: CASTLTETGNTIYF.